This T cell receptor (beta chain) was sequenced for a study of CD8 T cells in Susac syndrome. Study-level findings and limits: Susac syndrome CD8+ repertoires were clonally expanded, most strongly in CD8+ TEMRA cells. The number of individuals included in the study's TCR sequencing and HLA analysis was acknowledged as relatively small.

The CDR3 is 12 residues long. Trimming removed 8 bases from V and 7 bases from J, with 14 bases in between. Germline lookup yields CDR1 MNHEY and CDR2 SVGAGI. A note on this clonotype: Antigen specificity is unknown.

RNA totalling about 0.45 to 1 ug underwent reverse transcription with random hexamers. Multiplex PCR with immunoSEQ amplified the TCR beta CDR3 across 54 Vbeta and 13 Jbeta. From the immunoSEQ multiplex PCR reads, TCRdb called clonotypes with MiXCR, one entry per CDR3 protein. The sample lists approximately 54,000 distinct CDR3 sequences, over 90% occurring once. Material for sequencing was CD8+ T cells from PBMCs. This rearrangement joins TRBV6-5 to TRBJ1-2; D may be TRBD1 (5 bases). The sequence came from a human donor with Susac syndrome. The CDR3 DNA is TGTGCCAGCCTAACAGGCGTGGGTGGCTACACCTTC. Protein product: CASLTGVGGYTF.